This record concerns one T cell receptor (beta chain) sequence. The antigen is not known. This sample was taken from a study of CD8 T cells in ankylosing spondylitis. It was by quantitative 5'-RACE with molecular barcodes that TCR beta libraries were made. TCRdb independently ran MiXCR on the 5' RACE reads; one entry per CDR3 protein. The sample lists about 500,000 distinct CDR3 sequences, about 13% occurring once. Study results and caveats: Reports of some motif variants in reactive arthritis synovial fluid and blood predate this one. Researchers report that disease-linked clones proved CD8+ and relatively rare in peripheral blood. Within matched ankylosing spondylitis synovial fluid, disease-linked clones were reportedly significantly enriched. A TCR beta motif of several highly homologous variants seemed to mark ankylosing spondylitis blood.

The V and J ends lost 3 bases and 5 bases respectively, with 10 bases between them. The CDR3 has 13 amino acids. The germline V gene encodes CDR1 DFQATT and CDR2 SNEGSKA (reference sequence). The rearrangement uses TRBV20-1 and TRBJ2-2; D possibly corresponds to TRBD2 (6 bases). This TCR came from a male donor with ankylosing spondylitis. Specimen: blood, either unsorted or a sorted T cell fraction (not recorded which). CDR3 coding DNA: TGCAGTGCTAGCGGGAGTGGGACCGGGGAGCTGTTTTTT. This sequence encodes CSASGSGTGELFF.